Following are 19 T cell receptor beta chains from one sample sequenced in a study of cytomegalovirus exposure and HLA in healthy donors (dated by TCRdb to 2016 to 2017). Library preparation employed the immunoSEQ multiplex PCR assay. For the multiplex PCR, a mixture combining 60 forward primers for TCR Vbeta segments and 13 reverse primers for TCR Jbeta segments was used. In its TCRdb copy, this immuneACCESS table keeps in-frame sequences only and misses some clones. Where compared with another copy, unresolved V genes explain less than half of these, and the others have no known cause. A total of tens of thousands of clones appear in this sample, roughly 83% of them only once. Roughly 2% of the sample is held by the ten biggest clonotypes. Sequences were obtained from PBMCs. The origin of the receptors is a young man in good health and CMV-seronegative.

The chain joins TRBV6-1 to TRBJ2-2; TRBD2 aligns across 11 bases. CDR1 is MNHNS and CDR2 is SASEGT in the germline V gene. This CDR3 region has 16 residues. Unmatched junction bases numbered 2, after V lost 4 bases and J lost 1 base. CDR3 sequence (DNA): TGTGCCAGCAGTGCTACTAGCGGGAGGAACACCGGGGAGCTGTTTTTT. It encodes CASSATSGRNTGELFF.

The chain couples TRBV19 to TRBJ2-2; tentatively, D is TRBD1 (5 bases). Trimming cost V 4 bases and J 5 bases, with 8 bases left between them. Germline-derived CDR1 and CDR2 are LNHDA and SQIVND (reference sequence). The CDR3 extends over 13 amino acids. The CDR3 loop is CASSTRQTGELFF. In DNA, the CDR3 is TGTGCCAGTAGTACCCGACAGACCGGGGAGCTGTTTTTT.

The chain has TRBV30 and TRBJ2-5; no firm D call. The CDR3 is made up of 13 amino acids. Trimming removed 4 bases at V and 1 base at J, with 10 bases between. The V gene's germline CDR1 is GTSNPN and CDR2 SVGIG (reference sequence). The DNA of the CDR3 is TGTGCCTGGACAAGACGGGTCCAAGAGACCCAGTACTTC. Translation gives CAWTRRVQETQYF.

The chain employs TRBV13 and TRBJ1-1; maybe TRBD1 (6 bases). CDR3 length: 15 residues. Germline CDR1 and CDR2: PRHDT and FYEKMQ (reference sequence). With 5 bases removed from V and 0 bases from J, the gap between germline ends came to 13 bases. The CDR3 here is CASSPPTGLNTEAFF. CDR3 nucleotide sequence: TGTGCCAGCAGCCCCCCGACAGGCTTGAACACTGAAGCTTTCTTT.

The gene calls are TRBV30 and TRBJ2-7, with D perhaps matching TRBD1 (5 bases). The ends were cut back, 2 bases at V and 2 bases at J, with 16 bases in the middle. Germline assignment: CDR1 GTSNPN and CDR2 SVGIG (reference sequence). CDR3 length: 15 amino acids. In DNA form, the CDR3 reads TGTGCCTGGAGTATTGGGGCAGGGAAGACCTACGAGCAGTACTTC. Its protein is CAWSIGAGKTYEQYF.

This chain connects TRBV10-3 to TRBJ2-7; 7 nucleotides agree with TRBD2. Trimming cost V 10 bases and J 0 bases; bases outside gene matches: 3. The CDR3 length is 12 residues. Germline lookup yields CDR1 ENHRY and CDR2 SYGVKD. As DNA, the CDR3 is TGTGCCACAGCGGGGACCTCCTACGAGCAGTACTTC. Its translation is CATAGTSYEQYF.

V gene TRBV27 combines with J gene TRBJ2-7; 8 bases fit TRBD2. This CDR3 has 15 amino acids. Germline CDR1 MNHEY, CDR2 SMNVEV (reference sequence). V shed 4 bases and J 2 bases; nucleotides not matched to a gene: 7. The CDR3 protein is CASSSKAGGPYEQYF. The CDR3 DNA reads TGTGCCAGCAGTTCGAAGGCGGGAGGACCCTACGAGCAGTACTTC.

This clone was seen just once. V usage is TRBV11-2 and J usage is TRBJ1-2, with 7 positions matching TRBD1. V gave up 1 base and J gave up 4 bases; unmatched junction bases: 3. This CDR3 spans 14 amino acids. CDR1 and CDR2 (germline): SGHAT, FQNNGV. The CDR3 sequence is CASSLGTGGYGYTF. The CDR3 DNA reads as TGTGCCAGCAGCTTAGGGACAGGCGGCTATGGCTACACCTTC.

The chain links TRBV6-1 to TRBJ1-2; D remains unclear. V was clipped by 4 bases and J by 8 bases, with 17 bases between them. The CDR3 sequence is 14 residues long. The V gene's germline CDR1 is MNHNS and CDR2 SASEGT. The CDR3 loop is CASSGLRPGGGYTF. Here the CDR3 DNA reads TGTGCCAGCAGTGGCCTTAGGCCAGGAGGAGGCTACACCTTC.

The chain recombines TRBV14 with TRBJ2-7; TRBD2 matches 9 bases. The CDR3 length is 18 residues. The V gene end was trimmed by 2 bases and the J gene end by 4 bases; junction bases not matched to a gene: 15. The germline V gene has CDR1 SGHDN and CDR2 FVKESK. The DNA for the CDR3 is TGTGCCAGCAGCCAAAGCCTCAGACGCGGGAGGGCCCAGTACGAGCAGTACTTC. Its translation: CASSQSLRRGRAQYEQYF.

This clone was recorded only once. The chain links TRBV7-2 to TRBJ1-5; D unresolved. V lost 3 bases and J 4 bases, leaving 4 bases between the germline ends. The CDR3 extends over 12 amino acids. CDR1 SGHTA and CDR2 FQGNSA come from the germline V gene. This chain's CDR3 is CASSFLNQPQHF. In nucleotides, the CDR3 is TGTGCCAGCAGCTTCTTAAATCAGCCCCAGCATTTT.

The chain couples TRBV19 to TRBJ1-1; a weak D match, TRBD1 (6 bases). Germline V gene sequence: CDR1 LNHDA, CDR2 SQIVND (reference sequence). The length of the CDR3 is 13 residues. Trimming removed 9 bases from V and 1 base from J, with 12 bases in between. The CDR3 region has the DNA TGTGCCAGACAGGGACGGTCGAACACTGAAGCTTTCTTT. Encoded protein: CARQGRSNTEAFF. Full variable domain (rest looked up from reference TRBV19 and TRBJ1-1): DGGITQSPKYLFRKEGQNVTLSCEQNLNHDAMYWYRQDPGQGLRLIYYSQIVNDFQKGDIAEGYSVSREKKESFPLTVTSAQKNPTAFYLCARQGRSNTEAFFGQGTRLTVV.

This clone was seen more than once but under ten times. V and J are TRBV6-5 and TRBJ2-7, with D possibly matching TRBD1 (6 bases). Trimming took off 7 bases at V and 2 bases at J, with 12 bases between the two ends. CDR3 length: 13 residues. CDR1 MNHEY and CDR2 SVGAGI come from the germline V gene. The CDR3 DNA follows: TGTGCCAGCATATCGACAGGCGCCTACGAGCAGTACTTC. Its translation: CASISTGAYEQYF.

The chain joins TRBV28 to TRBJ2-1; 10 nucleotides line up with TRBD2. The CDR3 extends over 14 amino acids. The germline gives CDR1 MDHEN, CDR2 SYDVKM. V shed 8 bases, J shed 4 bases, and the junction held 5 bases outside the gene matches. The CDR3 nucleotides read TGTGCCAGCCGGACTAGCGGAGATTACAATGAGCAGTTCTTC. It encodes CASRTSGDYNEQFF.

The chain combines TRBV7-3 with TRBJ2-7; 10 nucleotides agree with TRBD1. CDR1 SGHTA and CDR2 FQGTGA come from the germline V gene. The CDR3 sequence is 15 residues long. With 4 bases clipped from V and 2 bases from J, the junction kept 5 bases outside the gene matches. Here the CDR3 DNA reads TGTGCCAGCAGCTCCCCGGACAGGGGGGCCTACGAGCAGTACTTC. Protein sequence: CASSSPDRGAYEQYF.

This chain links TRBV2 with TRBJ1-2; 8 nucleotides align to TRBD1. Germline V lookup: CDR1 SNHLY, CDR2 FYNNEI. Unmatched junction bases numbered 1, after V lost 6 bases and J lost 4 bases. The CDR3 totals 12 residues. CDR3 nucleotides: TGTGCCAGCAGGGGACAGGCCTATGGCTACACCTTC. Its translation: CASRGQAYGYTF.

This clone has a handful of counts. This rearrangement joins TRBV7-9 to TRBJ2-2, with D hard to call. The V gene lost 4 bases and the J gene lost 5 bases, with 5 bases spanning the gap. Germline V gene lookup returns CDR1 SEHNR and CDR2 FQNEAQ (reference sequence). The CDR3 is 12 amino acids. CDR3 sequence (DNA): TGTGCCAGCAGCTCCTTTACCGGGGAGCTGTTTTTT. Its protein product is CASSSFTGELFF.

The CDR3 nucleotides are TGTGCCAGCAGCTTGGAGAGACTAGCGGAGTACAATGAGCAGTTCTTC. Amino acid sequence: CASSLERLAEYNEQFF. The rearrangement joins TRBV5-6 to TRBJ2-1; 9 positions match TRBD2. V was pared by 0 bases and J by 4 bases, with 5 bases of the junction left unmatched. The CDR3 is 16 residues long. The germline CDR1 and CDR2 sequences are SGHDT and YYEEEE.

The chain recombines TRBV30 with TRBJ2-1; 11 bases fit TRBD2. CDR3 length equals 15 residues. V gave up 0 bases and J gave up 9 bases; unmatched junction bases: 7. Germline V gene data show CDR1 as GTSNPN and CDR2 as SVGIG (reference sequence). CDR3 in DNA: TGTGCCTGGAGTGTGGTAGCGGGAGGGCGGGGTGAGCAGTTCTTC. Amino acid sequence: CAWSVVAGGRGEQFF.